Listed below are T cell receptor beta chains from one sample, sequenced in a study of shared clonotypes between healthy human individuals. The data were produced by immunoSEQ multiplex PCR, yet TCRdb's version contains in-frame clones alone and is incomplete. The table includes roughly 1 million clones, approximately 68% detected once. Sequencing input: memory CD4+ T cells sorted from blood. These receptor sequences come from a young man in good health. The CDR3 runs from the conserved cysteine through the conserved F or W. The D gene is left open where the match is weak. For some rows the clone size is stated as once, few or many, or as a class when expanded; others skip it.

>.|.|TRBV10-3|TRBJ1-1
TGTGCCATCAGTCTTCGGGGGAGCGAGACTGAAGCTTTCTTT
CAISLRGSETEAFF
>.|TRBD1|TRBV28|TRBJ1-3
TGTGCCAGCAGTTCGGGGGACAGGGCCGGTGGAAACACCATATATTTT
CASSSGDRAGGNTIYF
>.|TRBD1|TRBV27|TRBJ2-2
TGTGCCAGCAGGATCCGACAGGGGGCGCTGGGCACCGGGGAGCTGTTTTTT
CASRIRQGALGTGELFF
>few|.|TRBV27|TRBJ1-6
TGTGCCAGCAGTTTAGGGAACTATTCACCCCTCCACTTT
CASSLGNYSPLHF
>.|TRBD1|TRBV5-1|TRBJ2-1
TGCGCCAGCGGTCAGGGGAAGGGGACAGGGAATAATGAGCAGTTCTTC
CASGQGKGTGNNEQFF
>few|.|TRBV4-1|TRBJ1-2
TGCGCCAGCTCTACCGGTCGGGGGGTGAGTGGCTACACCTTC
CASSTGRGVSGYTF
>many|.|TRBV10-3|TRBJ1-1
TGTGCCATCAGTGAAGGGGGAACCCTGAACACTGAAGCTTTCTTT
CAISEGGTLNTEAFF
>.|TRBD1|TRBV14|TRBJ1-6
TGTGCCAGCAGCCAAGGGACAGGGAGAAATTCACCCCTCCACTTT
CASSQGTGRNSPLHF
>.|TRBD1|TRBV6-1|TRBJ1-6
TGTGCCAGCTCCCGGGACAGGGATTCACCCCTCCACTTT
CASSRDRDSPLHF
>.|TRBD1|TRBV4-1|TRBJ1-5
TGCGCCAGCAGCCTTACAGGGGGTGATCAGCCCCAGCATTTT
CASSLTGGDQPQHF
>once|.|TRBV5-1|TRBJ1-1
TGCGCCAGCAGTCAACGTTTTCAGCCCACAAACGCTGAAGCTTTCTTT
CASSQRFQPTNAEAFF
>.|.|TRBV25-1|TRBJ1-6
TGTGCCAGCAGTGAATTGGGACCTGCAGGGCATTCACCCCTCCACTTT
CASSELGPAGHSPLHF
>.|.|TRBV6-6|TRBJ1-1
TGTGCCAGCAGTTACGGGGGGGCTGAAGCTTTCTTT
CASSYGGAEAFF